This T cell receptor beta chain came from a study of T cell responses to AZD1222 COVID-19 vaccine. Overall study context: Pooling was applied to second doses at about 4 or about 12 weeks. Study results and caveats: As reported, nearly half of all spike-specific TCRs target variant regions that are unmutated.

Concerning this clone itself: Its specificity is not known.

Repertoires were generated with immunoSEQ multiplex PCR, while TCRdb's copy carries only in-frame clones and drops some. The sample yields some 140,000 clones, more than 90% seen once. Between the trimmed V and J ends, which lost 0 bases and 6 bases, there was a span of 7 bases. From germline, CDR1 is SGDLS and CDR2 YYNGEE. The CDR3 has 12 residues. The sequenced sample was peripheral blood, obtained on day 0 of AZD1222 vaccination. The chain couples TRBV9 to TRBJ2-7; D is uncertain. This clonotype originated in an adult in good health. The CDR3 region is CASSVGQIEQYF. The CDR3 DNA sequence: TGTGCCAGCAGCGTAGGGCAAATCGAGCAGTACTTC.